This T cell receptor beta chain was sequenced for a study of T cell responses to AZD1222 COVID-19 vaccine. Study as a whole: It was second doses at about 4 or about 12 weeks that were pooled. Study findings and constraints: No day 14 peak samples; only post-peak repertoires were characterized. It was only six AZD1222 recipients who were seropositive at baseline.

Clones were sequenced by immunoSEQ multiplex PCR, and TCRdb holds only the in-frame ones, with some missing. The data show tens of thousands of clones, roughly 89% seen once. Trimming took off 0 bases at V and 6 bases at J, with 18 bases between the two ends. Germline V CDR1 and CDR2: SGDLS, YYNGEE. This CDR3 spans 16 amino acids. A note on this clone: What it binds is not known.

The V and J genes are TRBV9 and TRBJ1-1; D might be TRBD1 (5 bases). This receptor was identified in an adult in good health. Here the sequenced sample was peripheral blood, taken on day 0 of AZD1222 vaccination. The DNA for the CDR3 is TGTGCCAGCAGCGTAGACCCAACAGGCCATGGGGCTGAAGCTTTCTTT. As protein: CASSVDPTGHGAEAFF.